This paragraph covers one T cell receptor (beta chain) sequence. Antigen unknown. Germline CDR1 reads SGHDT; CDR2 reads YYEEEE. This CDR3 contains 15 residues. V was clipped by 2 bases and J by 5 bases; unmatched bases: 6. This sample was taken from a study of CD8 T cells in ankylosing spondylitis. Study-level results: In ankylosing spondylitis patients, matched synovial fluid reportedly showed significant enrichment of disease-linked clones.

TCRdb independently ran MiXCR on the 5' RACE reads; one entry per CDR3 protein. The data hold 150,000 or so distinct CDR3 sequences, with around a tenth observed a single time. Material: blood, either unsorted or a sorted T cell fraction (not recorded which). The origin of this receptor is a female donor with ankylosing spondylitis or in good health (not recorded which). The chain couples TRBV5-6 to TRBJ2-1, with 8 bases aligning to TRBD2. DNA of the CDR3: TGTGCCAGCAGCTTCGGACTAGCCCCCGACAATGAGCAGTTCTTC. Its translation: CASSFGLAPDNEQFF.